The clone carrying this TCR beta chain has a single count. What it binds is not known. A much more abundant neighbour one base away suggests this may be a read error. The germline gives CDR1 SGHVS, CDR2 FQNEAQ. This CDR3 is built from 12 residues. V gave up 3 bases and J gave up 2 bases, with 3 bases separating them. This record comes from a study of shared clonotypes between healthy human individuals. Points from the study as a whole: Unshared clonotypes carried lower generation probabilities than those common to all four donors.

This was a deep-level run. In the original analysis: Sequence data from immunoSEQ were junction-only and lacked quality scores; consequently, filtering differed. Measured with immunoSEQ multiplex PCR; TCRdb has only the in-frame clones, and not every one. V, J and clone size are taken as reported in that table, and D and trimming were inferred from the DNA itself. This sample carries approximately 1.1 million clones, approximately 80% of them seen once, and the ten largest clones take under 0.65%. Sequenced: memory CD4+ T cells from PBMCs. The subset was: CD45RA-negative fraction. The genes are TRBV7-8 and TRBJ2-3; no clear D. This TCR was sampled from a man aged 18 to 29 in good health. Some clones in this sample may be carry-over from other donors' samples. DNA of the CDR3: TGTGCCAGCAGCTTGGCCACAGATACGCAGTATTTT. Translated, it gives CASSLATDTQYF.